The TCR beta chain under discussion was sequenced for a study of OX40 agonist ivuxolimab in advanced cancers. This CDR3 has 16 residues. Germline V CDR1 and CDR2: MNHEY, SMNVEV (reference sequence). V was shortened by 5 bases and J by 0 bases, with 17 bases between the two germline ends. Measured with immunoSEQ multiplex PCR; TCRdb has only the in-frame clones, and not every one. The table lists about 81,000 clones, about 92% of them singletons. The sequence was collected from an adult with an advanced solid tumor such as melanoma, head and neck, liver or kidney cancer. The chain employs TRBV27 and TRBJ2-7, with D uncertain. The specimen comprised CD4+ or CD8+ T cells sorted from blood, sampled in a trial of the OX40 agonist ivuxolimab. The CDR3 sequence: CASSPLVAASSYEQYF. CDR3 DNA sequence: TGTGCCAGCAGTCCCCTAGTGGCAGCTAGCTCCTACGAGCAGTACTTC.